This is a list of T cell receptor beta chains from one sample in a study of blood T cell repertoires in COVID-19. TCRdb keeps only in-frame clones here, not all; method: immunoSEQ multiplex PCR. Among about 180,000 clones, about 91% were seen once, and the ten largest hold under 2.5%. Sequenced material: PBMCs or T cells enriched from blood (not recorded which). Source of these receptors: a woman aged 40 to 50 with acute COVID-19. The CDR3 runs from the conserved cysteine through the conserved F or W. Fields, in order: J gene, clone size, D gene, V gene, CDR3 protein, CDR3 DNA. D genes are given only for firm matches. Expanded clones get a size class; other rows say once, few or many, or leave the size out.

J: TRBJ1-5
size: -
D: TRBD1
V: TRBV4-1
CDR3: CASSREGALNSNQPQHF
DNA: TGCGCCAGCAGCCGCGAGGGGGCACTAAATAGCAATCAGCCCCAGCATTTT

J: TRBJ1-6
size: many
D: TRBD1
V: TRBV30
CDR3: CAWSAPLGTGSSPLHF
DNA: TGTGCCTGGAGCGCTCCTCTTGGGACAGGGAGTTCACCCCTCCACTTT

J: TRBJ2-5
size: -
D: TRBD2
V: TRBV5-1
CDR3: CASLALGTSGETQYF
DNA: TGCGCCAGCCTCGCCCTCGGGACTAGCGGCGAGACCCAGTACTTC

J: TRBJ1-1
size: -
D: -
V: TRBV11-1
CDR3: CASSLRGNTEAFF
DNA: TGTGCCAGCAGCTTAAGGGGGAACACTGAAGCTTTCTTT

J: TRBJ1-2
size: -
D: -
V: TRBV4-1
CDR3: CASSQVSGSGYGYTF
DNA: TGCGCCAGCAGCCAAGTTTCCGGGAGCGGCTATGGCTACACCTTC

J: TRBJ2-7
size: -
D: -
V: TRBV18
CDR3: CASYTHEQYF
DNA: TGTGCCAGTTACACCCACGAGCAGTACTTC

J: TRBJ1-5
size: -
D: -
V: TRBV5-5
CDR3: CASSRMGAGPQHF
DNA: TGTGCCAGCAGCCGAATGGGGGCCGGGCCCCAGCATTTT

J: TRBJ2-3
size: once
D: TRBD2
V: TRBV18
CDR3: CASSPSRSGRGTDTQYF
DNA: TGTGCCAGCTCACCCAGTCGTAGCGGGAGGGGCACAGATACGCAGTATTTT

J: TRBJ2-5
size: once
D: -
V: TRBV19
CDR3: CASSPPTRGTQYF
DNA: TGTGCCAGTAGTCCTCCTACCCGGGGAACCCAGTACTTC

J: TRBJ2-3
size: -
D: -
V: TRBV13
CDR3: CASSRGQFTDTQYF
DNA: TGTGCCAGCAGCAGGGGTCAATTCACAGATACGCAGTATTTT

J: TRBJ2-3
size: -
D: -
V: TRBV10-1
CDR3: CASSEMAGATDTQYF
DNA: TGCGCCAGCAGTGAGATGGCGGGGGCCACAGATACGCAGTATTTT

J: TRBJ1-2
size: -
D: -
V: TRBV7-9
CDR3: CASTKGHYTGTKESYGYTF
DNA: TGTGCCAGCACCAAAGGGCACTACACCGGGACAAAGGAAAGCTATGGCTACACCTTC

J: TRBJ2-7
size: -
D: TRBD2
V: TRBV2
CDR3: CASCSGRLVYEQYF
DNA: TGTGCCAGTTGTAGCGGGAGGCTCGTCTACGAGCAGTACTTC

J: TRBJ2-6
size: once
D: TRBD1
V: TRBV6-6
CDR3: CASSSLRAGQATSGANVLTF
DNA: TGTGCCAGCAGCTCCCTCCGGGCGGGACAGGCAACCTCTGGGGCCAACGTCCTGACTTTC

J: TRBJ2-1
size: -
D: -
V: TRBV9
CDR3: CASSVGELRGEQFF
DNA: TGTGCCAGCAGCGTAGGGGAATTAAGGGGTGAGCAGTTCTTC

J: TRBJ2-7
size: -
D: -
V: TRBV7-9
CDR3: CASSRRDLTYEQYF
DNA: TGTGCCAGCAGCCGCCGGGACTTAACCTACGAGCAGTACTTC

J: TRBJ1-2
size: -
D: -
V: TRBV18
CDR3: CASSPDSRPSYTF
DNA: TGTGCCAGCTCACCAGACAGTCGACCCTCCTACACCTTC

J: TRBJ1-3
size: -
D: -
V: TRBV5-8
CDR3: CASSLGQLVNSGNTIYF
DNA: TGTGCCAGCAGCTTGGGACAGCTCGTAAATTCTGGAAACACCATATATTTT

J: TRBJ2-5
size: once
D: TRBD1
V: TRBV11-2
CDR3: CASSYRQGAQTQYF
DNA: TGTGCCAGCAGCTACCGACAGGGGGCACAGACCCAGTACTTC

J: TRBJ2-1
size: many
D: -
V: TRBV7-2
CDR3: CASSLAGGPYNEQFF
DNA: TGTGCCAGCAGCTTAGCCGGAGGACCCTACAATGAGCAGTTCTTC

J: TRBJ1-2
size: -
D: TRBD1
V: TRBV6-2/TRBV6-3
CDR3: CASSRGTGGGYTF
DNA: TGTGCCAGCAGTCGGGGGACAGGTGGTGGCTACACCTTC

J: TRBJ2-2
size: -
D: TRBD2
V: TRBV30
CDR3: CAWSITSGGYANTGELFF
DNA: TGTGCCTGGAGTATTACTAGCGGGGGCTACGCGAACACCGGGGAGCTGTTTTTT

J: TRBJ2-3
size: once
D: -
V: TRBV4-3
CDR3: CASSQETAGYTDTQYF
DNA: TGCGCCAGCAGCCAAGAGACAGCCGGCTACACAGATACGCAGTATTTT

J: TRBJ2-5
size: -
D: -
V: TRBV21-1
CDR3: CASSSRIRSAFWSCRETQYF
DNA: TGTGCCAGCAGCTCGCGGATTCGCTCCGCCTTCTGGAGTTGTCGAGAGACCCAGTACTTC

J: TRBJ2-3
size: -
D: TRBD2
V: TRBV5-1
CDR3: CASSSTSGRWTDTQYF
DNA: TGCGCCAGCAGCTCCACTAGCGGGAGGTGGACAGATACGCAGTATTTT

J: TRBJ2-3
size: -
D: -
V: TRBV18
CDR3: CASGRVGDTQYF
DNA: TGTGCCAGCGGCAGGGTAGGAGATACGCAGTATTTT

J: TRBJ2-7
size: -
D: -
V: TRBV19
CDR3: CASSIKGGGPSYEQYF
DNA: TGTGCCAGTAGTATAAAAGGGGGAGGGCCCTCCTACGAGCAGTACTTC

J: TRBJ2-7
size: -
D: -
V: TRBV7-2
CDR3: CASSVGPTVSYEQYF
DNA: TGTGCCAGCAGCGTAGGACCGACAGTCTCCTACGAGCAGTACTTC

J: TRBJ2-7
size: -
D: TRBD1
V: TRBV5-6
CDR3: CASSLMTGVHEQYF
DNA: TGTGCCAGCAGCTTGATGACAGGGGTGCACGAGCAGTACTTC

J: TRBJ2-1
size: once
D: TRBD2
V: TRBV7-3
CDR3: CASSMGLARNEQFF
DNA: TGTGCCAGCAGCATGGGACTAGCTCGCAATGAGCAGTTCTTC

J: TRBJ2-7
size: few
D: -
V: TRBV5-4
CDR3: CASSFGAGEQYF
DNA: TGTGCCAGCAGCTTTGGGGCAGGCGAGCAGTACTTC

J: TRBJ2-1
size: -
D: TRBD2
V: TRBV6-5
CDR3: CASRGDYNSYNEQFF
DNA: TGTGCCAGCAGAGGGGACTACAACTCCTACAATGAGCAGTTCTTC

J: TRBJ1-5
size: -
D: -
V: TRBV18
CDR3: CASSESRGDNQPQHF
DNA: TGTGCCAGCTCAGAGAGCAGGGGAGACAATCAGCCCCAGCATTTT